The T cell receptor (beta chain) described here comes from a study of T cell repertoires in ileal Crohn's disease. Study overall: Postoperative therapy was given to about half: 11 thiopurines, around 17 anti-TNF agents. Whole-study findings and limits: Endoscopic recurrence occurred in every patient whose clonality exceeded 26.8%. Compared with non-smokers, active smokers at surgery showed more clonal expansions.

TCRdb keeps only in-frame clones here, not all; method: immunoSEQ multiplex PCR. The sample yields 13,000 to 15,000 clones, about 82% seen once. Germline loops: CDR1 SEHNR, CDR2 FQNEAQ (reference sequence). The CDR3 sequence is 14 residues long. The J segment lost 2 bases and the V segment lost 4 bases, leaving 4 bases of the junction unmatched. Worth noting for this clone: The antigen remains unidentified.

This sequence originates from an adult with Crohn's disease. The chain recombines TRBV7-9 with TRBJ2-5; 7 bases agree with TRBD1. Sequenced material: ileal tissue. The CDR3 sequence: CASSSQGRQETQYF. In DNA, the CDR3 is TGTGCCAGCAGCTCACAGGGGCGGCAAGAGACCCAGTACTTC.